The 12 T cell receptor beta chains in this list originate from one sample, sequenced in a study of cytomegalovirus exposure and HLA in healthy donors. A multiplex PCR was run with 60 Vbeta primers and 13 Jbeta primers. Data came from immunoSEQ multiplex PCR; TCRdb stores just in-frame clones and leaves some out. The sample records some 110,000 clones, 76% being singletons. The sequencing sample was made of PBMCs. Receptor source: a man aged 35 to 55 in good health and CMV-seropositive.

Written as DNA, the CDR3 is TGTGCCAGCAACTCCGGGACAGGGTGGGCCGGGGAGCTGTTTTTT. Its protein product is CASNSGTGWAGELFF. The chain uses TRBV7-2 and TRBJ2-2; 9 positions match TRBD1. This CDR3 contains 15 residues. V lost 7 bases and J lost 6; bases outside the gene matches: 9. Per the germline V gene, CDR1 is SGHTA and CDR2 is FQGNSA.

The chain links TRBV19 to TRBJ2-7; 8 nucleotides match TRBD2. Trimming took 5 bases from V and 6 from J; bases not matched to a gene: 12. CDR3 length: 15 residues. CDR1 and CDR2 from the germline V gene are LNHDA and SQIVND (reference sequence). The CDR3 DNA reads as TGTGCCAGTAGTCCGGGGGACGGGGGGGCGTCCGAGCAGTACTTC. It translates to CASSPGDGGASEQYF.

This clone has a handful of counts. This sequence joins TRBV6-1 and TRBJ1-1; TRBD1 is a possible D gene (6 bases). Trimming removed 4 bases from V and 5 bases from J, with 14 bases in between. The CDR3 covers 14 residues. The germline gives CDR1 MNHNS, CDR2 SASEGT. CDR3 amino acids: CASSVDRRGTEAFF. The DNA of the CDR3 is TGTGCCAGCAGTGTAGACAGGCGAGGGACTGAAGCTTTCTTT.

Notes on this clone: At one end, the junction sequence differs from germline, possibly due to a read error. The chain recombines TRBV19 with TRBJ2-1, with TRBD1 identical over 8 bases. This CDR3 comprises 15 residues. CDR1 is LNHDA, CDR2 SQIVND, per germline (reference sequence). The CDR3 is CASSIRDRRYDEQFF. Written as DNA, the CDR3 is TGTGCCAGTAGTATAAGGGACAGGCGCTACGATGAGCAGTTCTTC. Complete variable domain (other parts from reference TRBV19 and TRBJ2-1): DGGITQSPKYLFRKEGQNVTLSCEQNLNHDAMYWYRQDPGQGLRLIYYSQIVNDFQKGDIAEGYSVSREKKESFPLTVTSAQKNPTAFYLCASSIRDRRYDEQFFGPGTRLTVL.

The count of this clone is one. The CDR3 sequence: CASSLGTGMNTEAFF. CDR3 bases: TGCGCCAGCAGCCTAGGGACAGGGATGAACACTGAAGCTTTCTTT. The chain carries TRBV4-3 and TRBJ1-1; 9 bases match TRBD1. The V gene's germline CDR1 is LGHNA and CDR2 YSLEER. J was trimmed by 0 bases and V by 4 bases; bases with no gene match: 3. This CDR3 spans 15 amino acids.

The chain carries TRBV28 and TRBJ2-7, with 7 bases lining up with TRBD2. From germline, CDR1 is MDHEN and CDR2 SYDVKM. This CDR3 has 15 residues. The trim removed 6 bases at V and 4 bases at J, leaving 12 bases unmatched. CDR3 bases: TGTGCCAGCAGGGGGAGTCGGGGGGACCTATACGAGCAGTACTTC. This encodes CASRGSRGDLYEQYF. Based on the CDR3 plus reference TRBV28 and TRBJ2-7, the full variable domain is DVKVTQSSRYLVKRTGEKVFLECVQDMDHENMFWYRQDPGLGLRLIYFSYDVKMKEKGDIPEGYSVSREKKERFSLILESASTNQTSMYLCASRGSRGDLYEQYFGPGTRLTVT.

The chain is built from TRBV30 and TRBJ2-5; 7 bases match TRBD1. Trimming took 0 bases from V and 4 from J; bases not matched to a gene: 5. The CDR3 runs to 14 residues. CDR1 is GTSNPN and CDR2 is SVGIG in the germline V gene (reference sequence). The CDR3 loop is CAWSVGGAGETQYF. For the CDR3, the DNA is TGTGCCTGGAGTGTAGGGGGCGCGGGAGAGACCCAGTACTTC.

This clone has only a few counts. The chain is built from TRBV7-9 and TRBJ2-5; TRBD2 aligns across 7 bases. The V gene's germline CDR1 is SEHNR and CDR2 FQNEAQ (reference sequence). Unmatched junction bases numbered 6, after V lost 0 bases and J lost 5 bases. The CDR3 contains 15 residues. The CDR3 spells CASSLAPGRVETQYF. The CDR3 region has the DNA TGTGCCAGCAGCTTAGCCCCAGGGAGGGTTGAGACCCAGTACTTC.

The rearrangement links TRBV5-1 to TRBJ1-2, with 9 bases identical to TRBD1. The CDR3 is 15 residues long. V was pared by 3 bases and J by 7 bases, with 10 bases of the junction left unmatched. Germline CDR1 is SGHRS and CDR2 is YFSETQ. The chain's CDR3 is CASSWGRGQGLGYTF. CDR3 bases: TGCGCCAGCAGCTGGGGACGGGGACAGGGTCTTGGCTACACCTTC.

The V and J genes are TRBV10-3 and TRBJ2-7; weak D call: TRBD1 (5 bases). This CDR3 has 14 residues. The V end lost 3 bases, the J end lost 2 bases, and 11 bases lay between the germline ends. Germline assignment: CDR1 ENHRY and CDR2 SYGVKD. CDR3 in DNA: TGTGCCATCAGTGATGGGGCAGGGCCCTACGAGCAGTACTTC. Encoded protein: CAISDGAGPYEQYF.

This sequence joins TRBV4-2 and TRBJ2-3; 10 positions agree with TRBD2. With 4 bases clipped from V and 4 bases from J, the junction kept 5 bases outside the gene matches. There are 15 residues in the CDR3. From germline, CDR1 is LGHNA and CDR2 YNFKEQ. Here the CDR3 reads CASSPSGGGADTQYF. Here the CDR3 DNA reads TGTGCCAGCAGCCCAAGCGGGGGGGGCGCAGATACGCAGTATTTT.

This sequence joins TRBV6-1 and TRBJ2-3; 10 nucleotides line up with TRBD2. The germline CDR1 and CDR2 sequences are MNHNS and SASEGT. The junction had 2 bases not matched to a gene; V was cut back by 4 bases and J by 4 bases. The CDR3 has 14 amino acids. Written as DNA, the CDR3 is TGTGCCAGCAGTGTTACTAGCGGGGCAGATACGCAGTATTTT. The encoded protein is CASSVTSGADTQYF.